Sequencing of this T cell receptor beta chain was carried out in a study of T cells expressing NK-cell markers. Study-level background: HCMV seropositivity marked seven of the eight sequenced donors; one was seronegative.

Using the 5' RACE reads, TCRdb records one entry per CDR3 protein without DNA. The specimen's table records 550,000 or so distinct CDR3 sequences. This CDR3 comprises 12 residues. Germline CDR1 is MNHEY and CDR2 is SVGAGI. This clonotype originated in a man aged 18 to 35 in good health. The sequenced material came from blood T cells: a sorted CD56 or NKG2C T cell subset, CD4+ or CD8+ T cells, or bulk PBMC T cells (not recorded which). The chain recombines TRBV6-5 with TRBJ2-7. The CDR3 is CASSYSGHEQYF.